This T cell receptor beta chain was identified in a study of early T cells in non-severe SARS-CoV-2 infection. The germline V gene encodes CDR1 MNHEY and CDR2 SVGEGT. The CDR3 is made up of 15 amino acids. The trim removed 4 bases at V and 3 bases at J, leaving 6 bases unmatched. Notes on the study in general: Clonotype matching in VDJdb favored anti-spike CD8 responses and did not capture private and CD4 specificities.

A note on this clonotype: No antigen is known for it.

Molecules of cDNA were individually given unique molecular identifiers that were attached to them. TCRdb processed the 5' RACE reads anew with MiXCR; each CDR3 protein has one entry. This sample has under 75,000 distinct CDR3 sequences, with roughly 12% found just once. What was sequenced was whole blood. V gene TRBV6-2 or TRBV6-3 combines with J gene TRBJ2-3, with 8 bases fitting TRBD2. The clonotype comes from an adult who was a healthcare worker with PCR-confirmed SARS-CoV-2 infection or an uninfected control (not recorded which). In nucleotides, the CDR3 is TGTGCCAGCAGTTCGGAGCGGGGGCTTACAGATACGCAGTATTTT. This sequence encodes CASSSERGLTDTQYF.